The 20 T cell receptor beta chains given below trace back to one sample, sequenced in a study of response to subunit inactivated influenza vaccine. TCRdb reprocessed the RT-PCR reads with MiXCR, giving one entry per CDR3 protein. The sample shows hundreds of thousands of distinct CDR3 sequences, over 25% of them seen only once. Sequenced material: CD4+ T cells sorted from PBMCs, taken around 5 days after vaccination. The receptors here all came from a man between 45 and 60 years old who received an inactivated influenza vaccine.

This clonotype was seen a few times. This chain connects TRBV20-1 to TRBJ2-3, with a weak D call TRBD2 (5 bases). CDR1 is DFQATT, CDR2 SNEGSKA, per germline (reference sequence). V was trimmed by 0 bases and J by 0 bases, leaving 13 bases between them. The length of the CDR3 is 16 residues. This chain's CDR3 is CSARDLIRDSTDTQYF. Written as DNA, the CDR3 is TGCAGTGCTAGAGATCTTATTCGGGATAGCACAGATACGCAGTATTTT.

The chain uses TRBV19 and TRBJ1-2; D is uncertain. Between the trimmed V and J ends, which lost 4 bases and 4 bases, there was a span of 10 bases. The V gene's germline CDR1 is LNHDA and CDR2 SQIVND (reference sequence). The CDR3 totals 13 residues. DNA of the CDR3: TGTGCCAGTAGTAAGGACGAACTCTATGGCTACACCTTC. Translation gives CASSKDELYGYTF.

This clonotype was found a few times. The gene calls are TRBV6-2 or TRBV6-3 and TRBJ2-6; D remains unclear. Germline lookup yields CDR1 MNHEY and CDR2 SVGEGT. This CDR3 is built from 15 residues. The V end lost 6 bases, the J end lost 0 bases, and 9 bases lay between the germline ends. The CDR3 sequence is CASRTQVSGANVLTF. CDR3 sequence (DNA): TGTGCCAGCAGAACCCAGGTCTCTGGGGCCAACGTCCTGACTTTC.

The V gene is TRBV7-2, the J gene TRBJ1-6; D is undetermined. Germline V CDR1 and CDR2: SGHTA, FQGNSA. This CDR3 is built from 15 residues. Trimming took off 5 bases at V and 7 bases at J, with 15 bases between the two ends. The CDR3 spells CASSPSRVSNSPLHF. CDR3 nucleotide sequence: TGTGCCAGCAGCCCTAGTCGGGTATCGAATTCACCCCTCCACTTT.

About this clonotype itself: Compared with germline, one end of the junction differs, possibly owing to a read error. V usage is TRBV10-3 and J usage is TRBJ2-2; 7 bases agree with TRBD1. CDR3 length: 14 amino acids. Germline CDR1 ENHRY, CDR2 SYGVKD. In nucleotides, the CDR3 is TGTGGCATCAGTTGGGACAGGAACACCGGGGAGCTGTTTTTT. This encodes CGISWDRNTGELFF.

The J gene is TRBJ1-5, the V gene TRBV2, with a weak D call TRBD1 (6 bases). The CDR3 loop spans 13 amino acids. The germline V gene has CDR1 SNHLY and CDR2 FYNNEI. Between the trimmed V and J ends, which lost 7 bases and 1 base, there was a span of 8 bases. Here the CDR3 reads CASKGGSNQPQHF. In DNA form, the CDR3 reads TGTGCCAGCAAAGGGGGAAGCAATCAGCCCCAGCATTTT.

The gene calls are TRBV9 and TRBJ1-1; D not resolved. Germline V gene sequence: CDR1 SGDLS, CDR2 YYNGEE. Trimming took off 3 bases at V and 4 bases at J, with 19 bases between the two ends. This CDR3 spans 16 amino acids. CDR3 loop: CASSASPGREVTEAFF. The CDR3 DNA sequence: TGTGCCAGCAGCGCCTCCCCTGGGAGGGAGGTCACTGAAGCTTTCTTT.

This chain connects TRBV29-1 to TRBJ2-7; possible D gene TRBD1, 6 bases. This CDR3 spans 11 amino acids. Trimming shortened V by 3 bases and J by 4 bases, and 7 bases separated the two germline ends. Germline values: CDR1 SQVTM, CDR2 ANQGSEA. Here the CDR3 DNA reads TGCAGCGTTGAGGGGGCTTACGAGCAGTACTTC. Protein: CSVEGAYEQYF.

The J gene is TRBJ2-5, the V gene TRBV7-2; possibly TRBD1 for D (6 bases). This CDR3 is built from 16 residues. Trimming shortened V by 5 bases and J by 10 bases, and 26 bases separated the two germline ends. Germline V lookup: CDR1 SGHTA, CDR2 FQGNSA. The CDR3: CASSLPGLLGGSGQYF. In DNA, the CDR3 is TGTGCCAGCAGCCTCCCCGGGCTCCTAGGGGGAAGTGGCCAGTACTTC.

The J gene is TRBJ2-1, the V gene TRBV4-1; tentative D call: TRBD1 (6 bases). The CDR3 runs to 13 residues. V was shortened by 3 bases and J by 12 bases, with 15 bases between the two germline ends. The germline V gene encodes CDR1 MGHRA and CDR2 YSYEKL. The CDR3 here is CASSQSTETGQFF. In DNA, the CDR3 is TGCGCCAGCAGCCAGTCGACAGAGACAGGGCAGTTCTTC.

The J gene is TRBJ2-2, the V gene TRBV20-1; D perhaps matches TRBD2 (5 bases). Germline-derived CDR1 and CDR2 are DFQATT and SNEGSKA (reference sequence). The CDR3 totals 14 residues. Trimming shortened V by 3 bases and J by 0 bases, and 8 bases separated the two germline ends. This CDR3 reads CSASGVTNTGELFF. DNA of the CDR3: TGCAGTGCTAGCGGGGTTACGAACACCGGGGAGCTGTTTTTT.

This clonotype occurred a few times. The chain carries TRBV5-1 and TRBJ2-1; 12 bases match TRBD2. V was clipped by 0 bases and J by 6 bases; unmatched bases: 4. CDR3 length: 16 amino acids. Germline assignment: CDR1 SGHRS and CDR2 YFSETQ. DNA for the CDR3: TGCGCCAGCAGCTTGGGGACTAGCGGGATTACCAATGAGCAGTTCTTC. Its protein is CASSLGTSGITNEQFF.

In nucleotides, the CDR3 is TGTGCCAGTAAGACAGGGGGCTCCTACAATGAGCAGTTCTTC. Residues: CASKTGGSYNEQFF. The genes are TRBV6-1 and TRBJ2-1; 9 bases agree with TRBD1. The germline V gene has CDR1 MNHNS and CDR2 SASEGT. The CDR3 covers 14 residues. V lost 9 bases and J lost 0; bases outside the gene matches: 3.

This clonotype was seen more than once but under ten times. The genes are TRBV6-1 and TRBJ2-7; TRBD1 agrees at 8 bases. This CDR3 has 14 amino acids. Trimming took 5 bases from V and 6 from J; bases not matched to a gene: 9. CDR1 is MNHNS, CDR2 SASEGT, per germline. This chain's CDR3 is CASSLRTGLFEQYF. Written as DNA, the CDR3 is TGTGCCAGCAGTCTAAGGACAGGGCTCTTCGAGCAGTACTTC.

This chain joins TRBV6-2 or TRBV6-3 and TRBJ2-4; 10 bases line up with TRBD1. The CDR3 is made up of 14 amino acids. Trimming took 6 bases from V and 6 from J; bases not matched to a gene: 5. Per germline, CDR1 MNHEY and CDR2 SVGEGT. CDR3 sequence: CASRQTGGGNIQYF. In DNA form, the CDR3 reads TGTGCCAGCAGGCAGACAGGGGGCGGAAACATTCAGTACTTC.

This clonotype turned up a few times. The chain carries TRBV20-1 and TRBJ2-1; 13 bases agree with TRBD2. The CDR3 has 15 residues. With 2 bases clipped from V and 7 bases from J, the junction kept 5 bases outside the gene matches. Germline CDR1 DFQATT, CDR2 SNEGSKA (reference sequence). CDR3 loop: CSARTTSGGRNEQFF. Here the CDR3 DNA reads TGCAGTGCTAGAACGACTAGCGGGGGGCGGAATGAGCAGTTCTTC.

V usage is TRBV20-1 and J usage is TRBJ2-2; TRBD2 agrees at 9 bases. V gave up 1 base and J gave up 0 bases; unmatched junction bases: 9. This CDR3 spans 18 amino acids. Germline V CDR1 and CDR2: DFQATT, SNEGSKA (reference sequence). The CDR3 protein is CSARGFGGGATNTGELFF. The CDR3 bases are TGCAGTGCTAGAGGTTTCGGCGGGGGGGCGACGAACACCGGGGAGCTGTTTTTT.

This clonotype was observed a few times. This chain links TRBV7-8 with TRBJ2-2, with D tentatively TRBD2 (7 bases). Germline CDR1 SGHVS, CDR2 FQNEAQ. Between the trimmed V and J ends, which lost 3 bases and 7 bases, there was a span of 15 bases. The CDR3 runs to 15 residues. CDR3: CASSFSRGQGGELFF. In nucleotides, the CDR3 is TGTGCCAGCAGCTTTTCGCGGGGGCAAGGCGGGGAGCTGTTTTTT.

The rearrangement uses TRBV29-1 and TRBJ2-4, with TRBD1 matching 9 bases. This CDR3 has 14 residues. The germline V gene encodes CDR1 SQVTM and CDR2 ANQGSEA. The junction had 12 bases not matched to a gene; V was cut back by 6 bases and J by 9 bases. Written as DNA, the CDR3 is TGCAGCGTCGCCTCCGGGACAGGGTTTGGCATTCAGTACTTC. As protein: CSVASGTGFGIQYF.

This CDR3 is CASSSEISSGANVLTF. CDR3 DNA sequence: TGCGCCAGCAGCTCGGAGATTAGTTCTGGGGCCAACGTCCTGACTTTC. V gene TRBV5-1 combines with J gene TRBJ2-6; D not certain. Germline assignment: CDR1 SGHRS and CDR2 YFSETQ. Between the trimmed V and J ends, which lost 3 bases and 1 base, there was a span of 11 bases. This CDR3 comprises 16 residues.